This T cell receptor beta chain was captured by sequencing in a study of shared clonotypes between healthy human individuals. Study results and limitations: Collection of samples was limited to blood; tissue repertoires likely differ.

The count of this clone is one. Its cognate antigen is unknown. CDR3 size: 13 residues. V lost 7 bases and J lost 3, with 11 bases in between. Germline-derived CDR1 and CDR2 are LNHDA and SQIVND (reference sequence). Researchers partitioned CD4+ cells into CD45RA+ naive and CD45RA-negative memory subsets. As handled by the study authors: In the immunoSEQ data, sequences were junction-only and lacked quality scores, so filtering differed. Produced via immunoSEQ multiplex PCR; TCRdb's table is partial and in-frame only. For V, J and clone size, that table is used; D and trimming come from the DNA. The sample contains about 980,000 clones, over 60% of which appear only once.

The TCR comes from a man aged 18 to 35 in good health. This chain joins TRBV19 and TRBJ2-3; D gene ambiguous. Source material: memory CD4+ T cells sorted from blood. This sample's subset: CD45RA-negative fraction. The CDR3 loop is CASMGSNTDTQYF. The CDR3 nucleotides read TGTGCCAGTATGGGCAGTAATACAGATACGCAGTATTTT.